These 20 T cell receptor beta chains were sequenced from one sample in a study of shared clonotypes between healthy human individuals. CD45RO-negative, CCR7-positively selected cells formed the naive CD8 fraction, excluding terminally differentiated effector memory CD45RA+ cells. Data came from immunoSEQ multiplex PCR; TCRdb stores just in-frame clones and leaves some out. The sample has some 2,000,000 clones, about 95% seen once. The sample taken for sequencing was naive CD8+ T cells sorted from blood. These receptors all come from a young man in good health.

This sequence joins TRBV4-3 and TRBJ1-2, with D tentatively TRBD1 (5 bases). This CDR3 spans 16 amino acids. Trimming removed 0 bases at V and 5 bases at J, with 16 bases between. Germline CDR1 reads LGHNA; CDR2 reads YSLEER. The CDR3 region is CASSQDLQGGGYGYTF. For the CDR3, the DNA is TGCGCCAGCAGCCAAGATCTCCAGGGTGGGGGATATGGCTACACCTTC.

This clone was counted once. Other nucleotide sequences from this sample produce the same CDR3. The CDR3 DNA sequence: TGTGCCAGCAGTTTAGACAGGGGCAGCGAGCAGTACTTC. This sequence encodes CASSLDRGSEQYF. This rearrangement joins TRBV27 to TRBJ2-7; TRBD1 matches 8 bases. The V segment lost 2 bases and the J segment 6 bases; nucleotides outside the gene matches: 3. Germline V CDR1 and CDR2: MNHEY, SMNVEV (reference sequence). The CDR3 spans 13 residues.

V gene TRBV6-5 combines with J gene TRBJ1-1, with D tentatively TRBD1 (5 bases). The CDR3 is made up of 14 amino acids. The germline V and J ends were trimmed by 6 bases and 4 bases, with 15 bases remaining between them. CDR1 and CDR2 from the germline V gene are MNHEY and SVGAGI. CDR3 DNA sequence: TGTGCCAGCAGAGGAGGGACGCTCGCCACTGAAGCTTTCTTT. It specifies CASRGGTLATEAFF.

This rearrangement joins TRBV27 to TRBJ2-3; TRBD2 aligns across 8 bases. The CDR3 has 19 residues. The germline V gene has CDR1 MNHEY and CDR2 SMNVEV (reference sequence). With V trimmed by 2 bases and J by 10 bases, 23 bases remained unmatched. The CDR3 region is CASSLNPILTSGRSGAQYF. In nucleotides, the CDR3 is TGTGCCAGCAGTTTAAACCCCATCCTCACTAGCGGACGATCAGGGGCGCAGTATTTT.

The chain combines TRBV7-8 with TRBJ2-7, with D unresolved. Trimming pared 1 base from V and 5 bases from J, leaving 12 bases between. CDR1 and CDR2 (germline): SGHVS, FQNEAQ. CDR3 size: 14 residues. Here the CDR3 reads CASSLVPEANEQYF. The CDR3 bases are TGTGCCAGCAGCTTAGTCCCAGAGGCTAACGAGCAGTACTTC.

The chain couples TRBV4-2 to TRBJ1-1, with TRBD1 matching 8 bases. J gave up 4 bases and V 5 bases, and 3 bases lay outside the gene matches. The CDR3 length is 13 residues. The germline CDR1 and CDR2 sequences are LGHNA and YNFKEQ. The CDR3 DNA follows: TGTGCCAGCAGCTACACAGGGGGCACTGAAGCTTTCTTT. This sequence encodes CASSYTGGTEAFF.

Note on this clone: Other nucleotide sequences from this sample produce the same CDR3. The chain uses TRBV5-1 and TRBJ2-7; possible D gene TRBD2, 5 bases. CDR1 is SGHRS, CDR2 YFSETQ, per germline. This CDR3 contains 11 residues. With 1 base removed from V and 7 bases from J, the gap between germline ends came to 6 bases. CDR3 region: CASSLTGEQYF. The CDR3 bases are TGCGCCAGCAGCTTGACGGGGGAGCAGTACTTC.

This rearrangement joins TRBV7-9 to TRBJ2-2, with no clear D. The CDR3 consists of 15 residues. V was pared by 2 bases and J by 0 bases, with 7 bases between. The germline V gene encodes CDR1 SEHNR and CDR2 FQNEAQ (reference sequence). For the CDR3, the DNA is TGTGCCAGCAGCTTAATGGAGCCGAACACCGGGGAGCTGTTTTTT. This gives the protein CASSLMEPNTGELFF.

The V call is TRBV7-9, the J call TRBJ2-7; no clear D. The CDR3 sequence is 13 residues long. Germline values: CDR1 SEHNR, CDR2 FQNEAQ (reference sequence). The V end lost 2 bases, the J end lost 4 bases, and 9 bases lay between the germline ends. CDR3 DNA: TGTGCCAGCAGCTTAAAGCCGAAGTACGAGCAGTACTTC. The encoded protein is CASSLKPKYEQYF.

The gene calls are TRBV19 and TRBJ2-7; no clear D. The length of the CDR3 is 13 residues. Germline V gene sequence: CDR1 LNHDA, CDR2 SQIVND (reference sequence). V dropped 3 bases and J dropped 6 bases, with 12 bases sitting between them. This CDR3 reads CASSIGPFSEQYF. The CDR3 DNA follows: TGTGCCAGTAGTATCGGGCCCTTTAGCGAGCAGTACTTC.

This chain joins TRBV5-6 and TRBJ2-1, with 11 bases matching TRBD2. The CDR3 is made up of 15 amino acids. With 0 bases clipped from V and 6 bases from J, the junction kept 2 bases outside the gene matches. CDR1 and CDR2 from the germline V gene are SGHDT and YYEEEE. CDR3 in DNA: TGTGCCAGCAGCTTGGTAGCGGGGGGGTTCAATGAGCAGTTCTTC. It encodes CASSLVAGGFNEQFF.

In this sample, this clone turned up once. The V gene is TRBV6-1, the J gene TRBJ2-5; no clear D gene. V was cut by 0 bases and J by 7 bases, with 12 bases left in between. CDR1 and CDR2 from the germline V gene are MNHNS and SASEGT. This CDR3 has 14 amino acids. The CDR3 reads CASSEAILAATQYF. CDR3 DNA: TGTGCCAGCAGTGAAGCGATTCTGGCTGCGACCCAGTACTTC.

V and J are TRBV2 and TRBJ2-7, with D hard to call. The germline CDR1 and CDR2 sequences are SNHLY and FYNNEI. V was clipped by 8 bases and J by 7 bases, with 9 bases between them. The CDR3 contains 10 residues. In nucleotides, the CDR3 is TGTGCCAGCGGCCAGCTTGAGCAGTACTTC. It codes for CASGQLEQYF.

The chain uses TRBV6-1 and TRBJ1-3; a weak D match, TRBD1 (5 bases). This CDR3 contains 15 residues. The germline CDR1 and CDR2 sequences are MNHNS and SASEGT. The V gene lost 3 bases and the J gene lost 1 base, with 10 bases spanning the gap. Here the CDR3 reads CASSEGPGSGNTIYF. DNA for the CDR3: TGTGCCAGCAGTGAGGGGCCGGGATCTGGAAACACCATATATTTT.

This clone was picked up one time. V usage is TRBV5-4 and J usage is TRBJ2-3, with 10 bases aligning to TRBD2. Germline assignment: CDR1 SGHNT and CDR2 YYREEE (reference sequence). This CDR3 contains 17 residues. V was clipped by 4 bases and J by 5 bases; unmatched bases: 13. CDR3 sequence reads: CASSAPLKRGGRDTQYF. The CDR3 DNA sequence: TGTGCCAGCAGCGCCCCCCTTAAGCGGGGGGGAAGAGATACGCAGTATTTT.

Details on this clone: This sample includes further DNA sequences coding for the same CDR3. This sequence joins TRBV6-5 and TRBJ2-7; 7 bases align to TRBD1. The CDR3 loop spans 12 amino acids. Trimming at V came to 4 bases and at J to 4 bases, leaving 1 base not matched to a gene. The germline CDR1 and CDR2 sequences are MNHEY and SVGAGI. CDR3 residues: CASSLQGYEQYF. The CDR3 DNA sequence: TGTGCCAGCAGTTTACAGGGGTACGAGCAGTACTTC.

The CDR3 DNA is TGTGCCAGCAGCCTCGACCCATCCTACGAGCAGTACTTC. Translating gives CASSLDPSYEQYF. The chain joins TRBV9 to TRBJ2-7; D not certain. Germline V gene lookup returns CDR1 SGDLS and CDR2 YYNGEE. This CDR3 spans 13 amino acids. The V end lost 4 bases, the J end lost 1 base, and 9 bases lay between the germline ends. Based on the CDR3 plus reference TRBV9 and TRBJ2-7, the full variable domain is DSGVTQTPKHLITATGQRVTLRCSPRSGDLSVYWYQQSLDQGLQFLIQYYNGEERAKGNILERFSAQQFPDLHSELNLSSLELGDSALYFCASSLDPSYEQYFGPGTRLTVT.

In DNA, the CDR3 is TGTGCCAGCGGTTGGGGCAGGGCTTATGAAAACATTCAGTACTTC. It is translated as CASGWGRAYENIQYF. The chain employs TRBV27 and TRBJ2-4; a weak D match, TRBD1 (5 bases). The CDR3 runs 15 residues. Germline V lookup: CDR1 MNHEY, CDR2 SMNVEV (reference sequence). V was pared by 8 bases and J by 5 bases, with 19 bases between.

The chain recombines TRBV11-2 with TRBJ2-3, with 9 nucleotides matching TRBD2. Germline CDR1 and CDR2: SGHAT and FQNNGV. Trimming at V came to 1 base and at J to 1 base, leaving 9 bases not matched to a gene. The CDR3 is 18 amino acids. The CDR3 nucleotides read TGTGCCAGCAGCTTAGTCGGGCTAGCGGGGATACGCACAGATACGCAGTATTTT. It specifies CASSLVGLAGIRTDTQYF. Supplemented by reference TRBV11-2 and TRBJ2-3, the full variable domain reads EAGVAQSPRYKIIEKRQSVAFWCNPISGHATLYWYQQILGQGPKLLIQFQNNGVVDDSQLPKDRFSAERLKGVDSTLKIQPAKLEDSAVYLCASSLVGLAGIRTDTQYFGPGTRLTVL.

DNA of the CDR3: TGCGCCAGCAGCCAAGCGTCGACAGGGGGCTACACCTTC. Translating it yields CASSQASTGGYTF. The chain has TRBV4-1 and TRBJ1-2; TRBD1 agrees at 7 bases. CDR3 length: 13 amino acids. With 1 base clipped from V and 8 bases from J, the junction kept 4 bases outside the gene matches. From germline, CDR1 is MGHRA and CDR2 YSYEKL.